This entry concerns a single T cell receptor (beta chain). What it binds is not known. The CDR3 length is 12 residues. With 7 bases removed from V and 5 bases from J, the gap between germline ends came to 11 bases. Germline V gene data show CDR1 as MNHNS and CDR2 as SASEGT. The sample comes from a study of cytomegalovirus exposure and HLA in healthy donors. Study results and caveats: Most TCRs appeared rarely, but some public TCRs recurred in many donors.

The primer mix had 60 Vbeta and 13 Jbeta primers. The table came from immunoSEQ multiplex PCR; TCRdb's copy has only in-frame clones and leaves some out. This specimen shows about 210,000 clones; the ten leading clones hold roughly 0.98%. Sequencing was performed on PBMCs. This chain uses TRBV6-1 with TRBJ1-2; the D is unclear. The receptor was isolated from a woman aged 25 to 45 in good health and CMV-seropositive. CDR3 sequence reads: CASTAGVYGYTF. Here the CDR3 DNA reads TGTGCCAGCACCGCGGGTGTTTATGGCTACACCTTC.